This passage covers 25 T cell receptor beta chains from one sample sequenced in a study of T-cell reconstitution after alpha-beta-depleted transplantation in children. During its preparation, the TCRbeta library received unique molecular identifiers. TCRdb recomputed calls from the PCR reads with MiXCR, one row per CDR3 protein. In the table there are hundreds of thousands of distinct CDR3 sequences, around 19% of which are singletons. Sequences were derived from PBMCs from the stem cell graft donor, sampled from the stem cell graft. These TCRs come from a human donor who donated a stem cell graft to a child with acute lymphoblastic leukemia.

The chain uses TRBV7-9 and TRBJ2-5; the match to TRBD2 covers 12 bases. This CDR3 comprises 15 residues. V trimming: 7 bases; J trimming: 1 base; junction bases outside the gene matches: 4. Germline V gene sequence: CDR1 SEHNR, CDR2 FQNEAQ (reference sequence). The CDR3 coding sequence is TGTGCCAGCATCAGGACTAGCGGGATCCAAGAGACCCAGTACTTC. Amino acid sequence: CASIRTSGIQETQYF.

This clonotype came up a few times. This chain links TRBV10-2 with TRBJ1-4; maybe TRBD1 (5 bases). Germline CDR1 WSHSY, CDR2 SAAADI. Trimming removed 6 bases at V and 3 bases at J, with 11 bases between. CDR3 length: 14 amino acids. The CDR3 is CASSTGRANEKLFF. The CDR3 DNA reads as TGCGCCAGCAGCACAGGTCGCGCTAATGAAAAACTGTTTTTT.

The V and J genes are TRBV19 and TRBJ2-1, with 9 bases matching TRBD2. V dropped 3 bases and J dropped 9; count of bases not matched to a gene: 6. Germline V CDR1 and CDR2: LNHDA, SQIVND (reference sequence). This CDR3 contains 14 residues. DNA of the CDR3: TGTGCCAGTAGTATTGGGGGGACTAGCTTTGAGCAGTTCTTC. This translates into CASSIGGTSFEQFF.

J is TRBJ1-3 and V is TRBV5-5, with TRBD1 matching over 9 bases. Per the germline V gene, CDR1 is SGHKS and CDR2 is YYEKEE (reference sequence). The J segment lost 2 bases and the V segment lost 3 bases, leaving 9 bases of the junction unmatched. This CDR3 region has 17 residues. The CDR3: CASSSRQGEPTGNTIYF. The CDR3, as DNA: TGTGCCAGCAGCTCAAGACAGGGGGAACCAACTGGAAACACCATATATTTT.

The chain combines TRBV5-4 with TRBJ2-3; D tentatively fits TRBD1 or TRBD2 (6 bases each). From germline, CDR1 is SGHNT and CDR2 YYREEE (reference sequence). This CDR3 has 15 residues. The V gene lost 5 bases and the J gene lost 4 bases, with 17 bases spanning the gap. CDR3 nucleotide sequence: TGTGCCAGCAGTCTCGGCGGGACAAGGGCAGATACGCAGTATTTT. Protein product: CASSLGGTRADTQYF.

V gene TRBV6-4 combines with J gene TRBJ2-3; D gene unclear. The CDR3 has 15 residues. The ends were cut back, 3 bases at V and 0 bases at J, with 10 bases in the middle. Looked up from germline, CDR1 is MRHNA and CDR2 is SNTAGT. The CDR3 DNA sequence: TGTGCCAGCAGTGATTCAGCCTCTAGCACAGATACGCAGTATTTT. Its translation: CASSDSASSTDTQYF.

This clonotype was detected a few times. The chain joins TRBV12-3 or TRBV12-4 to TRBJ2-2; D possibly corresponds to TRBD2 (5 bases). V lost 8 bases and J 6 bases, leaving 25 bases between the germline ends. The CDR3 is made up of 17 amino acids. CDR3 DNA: TGTGCCAGCTCTTCGGGGAGTGGCGGAATCCTGGCCGGGGAGCTGTTTTTT. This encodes CASSSGSGGILAGELFF.

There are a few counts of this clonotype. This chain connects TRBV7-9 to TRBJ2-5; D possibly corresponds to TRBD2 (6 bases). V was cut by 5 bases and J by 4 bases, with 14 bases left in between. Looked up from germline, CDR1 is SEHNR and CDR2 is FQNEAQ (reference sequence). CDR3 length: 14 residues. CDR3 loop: CASSREHLGETQYF. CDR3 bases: TGTGCCAGCAGCCGGGAGCATCTTGGAGAGACCCAGTACTTC. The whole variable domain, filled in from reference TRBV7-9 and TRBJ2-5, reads DTGVSQNPRHKITKRGQNVTFRCDPISEHNRLYWYRQTLGQGPEFLTYFQNEAQLEKSRLLSDRFSAERPKGSFSTLEIQRTEQGDSAMYLCASSREHLGETQYFGPGTRLLVL.

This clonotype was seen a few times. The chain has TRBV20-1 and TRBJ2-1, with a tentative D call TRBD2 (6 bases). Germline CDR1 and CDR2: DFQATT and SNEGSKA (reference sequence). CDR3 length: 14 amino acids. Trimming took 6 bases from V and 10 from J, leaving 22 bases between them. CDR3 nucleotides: TGCAGTGCCGTTAAGGGACTGGTTAATGGAGAGCAGTTCTTC. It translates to CSAVKGLVNGEQFF.

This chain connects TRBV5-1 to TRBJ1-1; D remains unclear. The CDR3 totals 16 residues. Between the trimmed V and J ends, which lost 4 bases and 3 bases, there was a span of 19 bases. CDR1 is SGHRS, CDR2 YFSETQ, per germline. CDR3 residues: CASSPLTDGRDTEAFF. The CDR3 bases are TGCGCCAGCAGCCCACTGACCGACGGGCGTGACACTGAAGCTTTCTTT.

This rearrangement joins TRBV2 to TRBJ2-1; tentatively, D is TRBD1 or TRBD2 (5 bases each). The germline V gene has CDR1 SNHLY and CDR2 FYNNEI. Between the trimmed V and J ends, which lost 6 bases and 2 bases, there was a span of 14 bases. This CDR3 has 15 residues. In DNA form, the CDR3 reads TGTGCCAGCAGGGCCGGGACCCCGGCCTACAATGAGCAGTTCTTC. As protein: CASRAGTPAYNEQFF. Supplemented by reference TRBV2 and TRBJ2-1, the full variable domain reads EPEVTQTPSHQVTQMGQEVILRCVPISNHLYFYWYRQILGQKVEFLVSFYNNEISEKSEIFDDQFSVERPDGSNFTLKIRSTKLEDSAMYFCASRAGTPAYNEQFFGPGTRLTVL.

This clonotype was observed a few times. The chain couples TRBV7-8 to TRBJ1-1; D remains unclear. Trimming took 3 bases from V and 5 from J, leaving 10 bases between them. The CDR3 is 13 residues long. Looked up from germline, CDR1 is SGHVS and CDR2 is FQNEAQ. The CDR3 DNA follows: TGTGCCAGCAGCTTCCTCACGTGGACTGAAGCTTTCTTT. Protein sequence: CASSFLTWTEAFF.

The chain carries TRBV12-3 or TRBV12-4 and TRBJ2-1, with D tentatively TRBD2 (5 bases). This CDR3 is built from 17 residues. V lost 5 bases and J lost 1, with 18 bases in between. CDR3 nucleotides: TGTGCCAGCAGTATACTAGGGATCCAAGAATCCTACAATGAGCAGTTCTTC. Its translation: CASSILGIQESYNEQFF.

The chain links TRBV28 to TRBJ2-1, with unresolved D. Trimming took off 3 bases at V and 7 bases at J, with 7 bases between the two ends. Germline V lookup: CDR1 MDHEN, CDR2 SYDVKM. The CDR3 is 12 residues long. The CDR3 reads CASSFGWNEQFF. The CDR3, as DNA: TGTGCCAGCAGTTTTGGGTGGAATGAGCAGTTCTTC.

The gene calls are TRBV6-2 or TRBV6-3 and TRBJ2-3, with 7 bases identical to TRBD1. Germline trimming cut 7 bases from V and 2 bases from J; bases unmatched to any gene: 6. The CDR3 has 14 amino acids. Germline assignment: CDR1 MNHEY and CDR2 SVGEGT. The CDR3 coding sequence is TGTGCCAGCAAGGGGGCCTACTTCACAGATACGCAGTATTTT. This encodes CASKGAYFTDTQYF.

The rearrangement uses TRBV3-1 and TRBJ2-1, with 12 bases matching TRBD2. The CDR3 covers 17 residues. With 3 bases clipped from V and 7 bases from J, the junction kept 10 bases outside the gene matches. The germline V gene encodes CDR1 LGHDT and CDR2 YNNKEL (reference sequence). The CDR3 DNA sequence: TGTGCCAGCAGCCACACAAGGACTAGCGGGACAAAGAATGAGCAGTTCTTC. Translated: CASSHTRTSGTKNEQFF.

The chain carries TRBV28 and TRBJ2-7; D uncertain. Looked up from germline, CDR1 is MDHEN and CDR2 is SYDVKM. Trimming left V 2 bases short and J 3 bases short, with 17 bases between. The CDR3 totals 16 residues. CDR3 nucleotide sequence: TGTGCCAGCAGTTTAAGAGGTCCCAAGGTGATCTACGAGCAGTACTTC. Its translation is CASSLRGPKVIYEQYF.

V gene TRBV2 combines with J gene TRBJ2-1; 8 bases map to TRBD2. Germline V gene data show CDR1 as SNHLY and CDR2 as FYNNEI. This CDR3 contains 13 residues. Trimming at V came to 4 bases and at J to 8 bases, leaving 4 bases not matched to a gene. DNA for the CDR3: TGTGCCAGCAGTGGAGCGGGAGATTATGAGCAGTTCTTC. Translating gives CASSGAGDYEQFF. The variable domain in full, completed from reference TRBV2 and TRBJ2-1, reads EPEVTQTPSHQVTQMGQEVILRCVPISNHLYFYWYRQILGQKVEFLVSFYNNEISEKSEIFDDQFSVERPDGSNFTLKIRSTKLEDSAMYFCASSGAGDYEQFFGPGTRLTVL.

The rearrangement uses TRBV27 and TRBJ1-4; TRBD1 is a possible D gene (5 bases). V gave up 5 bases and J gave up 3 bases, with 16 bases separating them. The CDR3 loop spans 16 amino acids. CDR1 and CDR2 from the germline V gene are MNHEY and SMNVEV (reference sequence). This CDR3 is CASSLVRDGSNEKLFF. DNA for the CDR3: TGTGCCAGCAGTCTTGTACGGGACGGGTCTAATGAAAAACTGTTTTTT.

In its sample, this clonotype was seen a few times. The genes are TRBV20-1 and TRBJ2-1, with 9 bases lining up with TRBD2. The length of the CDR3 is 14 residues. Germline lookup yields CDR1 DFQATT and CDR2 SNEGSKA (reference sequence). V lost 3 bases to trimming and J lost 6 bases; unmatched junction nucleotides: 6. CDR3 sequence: CSARDKTSGNEQFF. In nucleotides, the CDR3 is TGCAGTGCTAGGGACAAGACTAGCGGCAATGAGCAGTTCTTC.

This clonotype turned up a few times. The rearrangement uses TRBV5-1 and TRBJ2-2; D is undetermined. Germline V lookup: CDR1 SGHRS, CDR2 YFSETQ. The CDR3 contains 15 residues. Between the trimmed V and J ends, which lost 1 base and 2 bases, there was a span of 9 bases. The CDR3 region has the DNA TGCGCCAGCAGCTTGACTAACTCAAACACCGGGGAGCTGTTTTTT. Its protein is CASSLTNSNTGELFF.

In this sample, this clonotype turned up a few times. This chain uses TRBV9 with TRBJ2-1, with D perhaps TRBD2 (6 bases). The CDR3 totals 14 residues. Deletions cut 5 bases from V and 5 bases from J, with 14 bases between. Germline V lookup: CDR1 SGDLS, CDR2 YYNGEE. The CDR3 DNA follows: TGTGCCAGCAGAGGGGTAGCGGAAAACAATGAGCAGTTCTTC. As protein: CASRGVAENNEQFF.

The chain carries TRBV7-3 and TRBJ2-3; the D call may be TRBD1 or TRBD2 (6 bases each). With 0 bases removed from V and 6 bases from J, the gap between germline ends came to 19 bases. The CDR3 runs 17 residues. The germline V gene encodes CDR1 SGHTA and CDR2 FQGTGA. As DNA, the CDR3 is TGTGCCAGCAGCTTAACAGGAGGGGGGCTAGTCTATGATACGCAGTATTTT. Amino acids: CASSLTGGGLVYDTQYF.

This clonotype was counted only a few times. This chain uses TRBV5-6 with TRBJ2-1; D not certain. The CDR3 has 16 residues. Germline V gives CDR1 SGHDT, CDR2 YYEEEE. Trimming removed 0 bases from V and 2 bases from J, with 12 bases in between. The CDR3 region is CASSLAAGLPYNEQFF. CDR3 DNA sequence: TGTGCCAGCAGCTTGGCCGCAGGCCTTCCCTACAATGAGCAGTTCTTC.

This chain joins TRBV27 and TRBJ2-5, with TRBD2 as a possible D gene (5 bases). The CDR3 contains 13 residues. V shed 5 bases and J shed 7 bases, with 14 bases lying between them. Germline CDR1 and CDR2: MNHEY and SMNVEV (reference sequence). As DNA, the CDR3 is TGTGCCAGCAGTCCCGGACTGGGTGGGACCCAGTACTTC. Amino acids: CASSPGLGGTQYF.